One and the same sample provided the 24 T cell receptor delta chains below, sequenced in a study of gamma-delta T cells after stem cell transplantation. TCRdb reanalyzed the RT-PCR reads using CATT. The repertoire has 2,000 to 2,500 delta-chain clones, roughly 45% of them found once; the top ten carry roughly 15%. Material: gamma-delta T cells. The source is a human donor. It is not recorded whose cells these are; they may come from a transplant donor.

Of note for this clone: This could be a read error, since a much larger clone is one nucleotide away. The V and J genes are TRDV2 and TRDJ3; TRDD3 agrees at 7 bases. After removal of 4 bases from V and 3 bases from J, the junction contained 14 bases not matched to a gene. The germline V gene has CDR1 GEAIGNYY and CDR2 EKD. The CDR3 length is 19 residues. The CDR3 is CACELAADTRSWDTRQMFF. In nucleotides, the CDR3 is TGTGCCTGTGAATTGGCGGCGGATACGCGGAGCTGGGACACCCGACAGATGTTTTTC.

The chain links TRDV2 to TRDJ1; 10 bases match TRDD3. V lost 3 bases to trimming and J lost 1 base; unmatched junction nucleotides: 16. The CDR3 extends over 19 amino acids. Germline CDR1 reads GEAIGNYY; CDR2 reads EKD. CDR3 in DNA: TGTGCCTGTGACTCCTGGCGGGGGATACGGGAGACATTCACCGATAAACTCATCTTT. This sequence encodes CACDSWRGIRETFTDKLIF.

This clone rates as medium-sized (0.01 to 0.1%). J is TRDJ1 and V is TRDV2; 12 bases match TRDD3. The length of the CDR3 is 20 residues. The V and J ends lost 1 base and 0 bases, in that order; junction bases with no gene match: 14. In germline, CDR1 is GEAIGNYY, CDR2 EKD. This chain's CDR3 is CACDTMVLGDTSSHTDKLIF. CDR3 nucleotide sequence: TGTGCCTGTGACACAATGGTACTGGGGGATACATCGTCGCACACCGATAAACTCATCTTT.

V usage is TRDV2 and J usage is TRDJ2, with D possibly TRDD3 on 5 matching bases. V was cut by 5 bases and J by 4 bases, with 25 bases left in between. Germline assignment: CDR1 GEAIGNYY and CDR2 EKD. The CDR3 loop spans 18 amino acids. CDR3 in amino acids: CACGIIGAPKEGTAQLFF. The DNA for the CDR3 is TGTGCCTGTGGCATCATTGGGGCCCCCAAGGAGGGGACAGCACAACTCTTCTTT.

Points on this clone: A far larger clone is only one base removed, so a read error is likely. This rearrangement joins TRDV2 to TRDJ1; possible D gene TRDD3, 6 bases. Per germline, CDR1 GEAIGNYY and CDR2 EKD. CDR3 length equals 19 residues. CDR3 bases: TGTGCCTGTGACGGTTTATCTGGGGATGCTCGACTTAACACCGGTAAACTCATCTTT. Translating gives CACDGLSGDARLNTGKLIF.

CDR3 in amino acids: CAASNRGYGHQYTDKLIF. CDR3 nucleotide sequence: TGTGCAGCAAGCAACAGGGGATACGGGCACCAGTACACCGATAAACTCATCTTT. The rearrangement joins TRAV29/DV5 to TRDJ1, with 9 bases lining up with TRDD3. V trimming: 1 base; J trimming: 0 bases; junction bases outside the gene matches: 13. CDR1 and CDR2 (germline): NSMFDY, ISSIKDK. The CDR3 consists of 18 residues. The full variable domain, completed using reference TRAV29/DV5 and TRDJ1, is DQQVKQNSPSLSVQEGRISILNCDYTNSMFDYFLWYKKYPAEGPTFLISISSIKDKNEDGRFTVFLNKSAKHLSLHIVPSQPGDSAVYFCAASNRGYGHQYTDKLIFGKGTRVTVEP.

Regarding this clone: One base separates it from a far larger clone, so it is likely a read error. The chain has TRDV2 and TRDJ1, with no clear D. V lost 4 bases to trimming and J lost 0 bases, with 23 bases between them. The CDR3 is made up of 18 amino acids. Germline V gene lookup returns CDR1 GEAIGNYY and CDR2 EKD. The CDR3 bases are TGTGCCTGTGAATCGGTACCGTCAGGGACCCAATACACCGATAAACTCATCTTT. Translated: CACESVPSGTQYTDKLIF.

Regarding this clone: This could be a read error, since a much larger clone is one nucleotide away. The rearrangement links TRDV2 to TRDJ1; D unclear. The CDR3 is 20 residues long. Germline V gene lookup returns CDR1 GEAIGNYY and CDR2 EKD. Written as DNA, the CDR3 is TGTGCCTTTGACGCCATCACAACCGAACCTTATACCCGATACACCGATAAACTCATCTTT. Translation gives CAFDAITTEPYTRYTDKLIF.

The chain couples TRDV2 to TRDJ1; 7 nucleotides match TRDD3. Germline V CDR1 and CDR2: GEAIGNYY, EKD. The CDR3 is 18 residues long. J gave up 1 base and V 1 base, and 14 bases lay outside the gene matches. This chain's CDR3 is CACDTLGATAAGTDKLIF. Here the CDR3 DNA reads TGTGCCTGTGACACTCTGGGGGCTACGGCCGCCGGCACCGATAAACTCATCTTT.

V usage is TRDV2 and J usage is TRDJ1; TRDD3 agrees at 12 bases. CDR3 length equals 19 residues. Germline V lookup: CDR1 GEAIGNYY, CDR2 EKD. V dropped 1 base and J dropped 2; count of bases not matched to a gene: 13. CDR3 loop: CACDTMVLGDTSSTDKLIF. CDR3 sequence (DNA): TGTGCCTGTGACACAATGGTACTGGGGGATACTTCCTCTACCGATAAACTCATCTTT.

On this clone itself: Germline and junction disagree at one end, which may indicate a read error. The genes are TRDV2 and TRDJ1; 10 bases match TRDD3. CDR3 size: 19 residues. Germline-derived CDR1 and CDR2 are GEAIGNYY and EKD. CDR3 bases: TGTGCCTGTGACACCTTGAAAATGGGGGATACTCAGTACACCGATAACCTCATCTTT. Translated: CACDTLKMGDTQYTDNLIF.

This clone has just a few counts. This may be a read error, as it is one base from a much larger clone. This chain joins TRDV2 and TRDJ1, with unresolved D. The CDR3 contains 20 residues. Germline CDR1 reads GEAIGNYY; CDR2 reads EKD. V lost 3 bases to trimming and J lost 0 bases, with 28 bases between them. The CDR3 DNA reads TGTGCCTGTGACTCCATCACAACCGAACCTTATACCCGATACACCGATAAACTCATCTTT. This sequence encodes CACDSITTEPYTRYTDKLIF.

In regard to this clone: Since a far larger clone is one base different, this is likely a read error. The CDR3 loop is CACEELGATRLKLIF. For the CDR3, the DNA is TGTGCCTGTGAAGAACTGGGGGCTACGCGCTTAAAACTCATCTTT. The gene calls are TRDV2 and TRDJ1, with TRDD3 matching 8 bases. Germline-derived CDR1 and CDR2 are GEAIGNYY and EKD. This CDR3 is 15 amino acids long. Trimming took 4 bases from V and 8 from J; bases not matched to a gene: 14.

Comments on this clone: A read error is the likely source, as a far larger clone sits one nucleotide away. The chain carries TRDV2 and TRDJ1; TRDD3 matches 7 bases. Germline CDR1 and CDR2: GEAIGNYY and EKD. CDR3 length equals 18 residues. CDR3 DNA sequence: TGTGCCTGTGACACCGTAGATACTGGGGACAAGTACACCTATAAACTCATCTTT. Translated: CACDTVDTGDKYTYKLIF.

The count of this clone is one. Possible read error: a much larger clone is one base away. V usage is TRDV2 and J usage is TRDJ1; no definite D call. Germline V gene lookup returns CDR1 GEAIGNYY and CDR2 EKD. The V gene lost 0 bases and the J gene lost 0 bases, with 13 bases spanning the gap. The CDR3 contains 16 residues. CDR3 DNA sequence: TGTGCCTGTGACACCGTGGAGAGCTTCTACACCGATAAACTCATCTTT. Translation: CACDTVESFYTDKLIF.

This clone was counted between two and nine times. V is TRDV2 and J is TRDJ1, with 7 bases that match TRDD3. Germline V gene data show CDR1 as GEAIGNYY and CDR2 as EKD. V gave up 3 bases and J gave up 4 bases; unmatched junction bases: 7. CDR3 size: 14 residues. The CDR3, as DNA: TGTGCCTGTGACGCTTGGGGGACAGGCGATAAACTCATCTTT. It specifies CACDAWGTGDKLIF.

This clone is labeled as medium-sized. This CDR3 is CACDSILGVRYTDKLIF. The DNA for the CDR3 is TGTGCCTGTGACTCAATACTGGGGGTTAGGTACACCGATAAACTCATCTTT. The chain uses TRDV2 and TRDJ1, with 8 nucleotides matching TRDD3. Germline CDR1 is GEAIGNYY and CDR2 is EKD. V shed 3 bases and J 0 bases; nucleotides not matched to a gene: 11. CDR3 size: 17 residues.

The V gene is TRDV2, the J gene TRDJ3, with D uncertain. CDR1 is GEAIGNYY and CDR2 is EKD in the germline V gene. This CDR3 has 18 residues. Deletions cut 1 base from V and 0 bases from J, with 12 bases between. As DNA, the CDR3 is TGTGCCTGTGACACGGTCGGGGCTAGCTCCTGGGACACCCGACAGATGTTTTTC. Encoded protein: CACDTVGASSWDTRQMFF.

This clone appeared a single time. CDR3 nucleotides: TGTGCCTGTGACCGGGTGGGGGCCGCTGATAAACTCATCTTT. This sequence encodes CACDRVGAADKLIF. The genes are TRDV2 and TRDJ1; TRDD3 is a possible D gene (6 bases). Germline CDR1 reads GEAIGNYY; CDR2 reads EKD. CDR3 length: 14 residues. V lost 3 bases and J 5 bases, leaving 15 bases between the germline ends.

As regards this clone: A much larger clonotype is one base distant, so this may be a read error. The rearrangement links TRDV2 to TRDJ1; possible D gene TRDD2, 5 bases. Looked up from germline, CDR1 is GEAIGNYY and CDR2 is EKD. V lost 2 bases to trimming and J lost 3 bases, with 12 bases between them. The CDR3 loop spans 14 amino acids. The CDR3 nucleotides read TGTGCCTGTGACAACCTTCTTATGGCCGATAAACTCATCTTT. Translation: CACDNLLMADKLIF.

DNA for the CDR3: TGTGCCTGTGACCGACTGGGGGCCCACACCGATAAACTCATCTTT. Its protein is CACDRLGAHTDKLIF. The rearrangement joins TRDV2 to TRDJ1, with 8 bases matching TRDD3. The germline V gene has CDR1 GEAIGNYY and CDR2 EKD. This CDR3 region has 15 residues. Trimming cost V 3 bases and J 0 bases; bases outside gene matches: 5.

This clone was counted once. A far larger clone is off by one base, so a read error is likely. The genes are TRDV2 and TRDJ1; D gene unclear. CDR1 GEAIGNYY and CDR2 EKD come from the germline V gene. There are 15 residues in the CDR3. This CDR3 reads CAYDSLAEYTDKLIF. CDR3 bases: TGTGCCTATGACTCCTTGGCGGAGTACACCGATAAACTCATCTTT.

The chain couples TRDV2 to TRDJ1, with 9 bases fitting TRDD3. Germline V gene data show CDR1 as GEAIGNYY and CDR2 as EKD. J was trimmed by 0 bases and V by 3 bases; bases with no gene match: 13. CDR3 length equals 18 residues. This CDR3 is CACDALGDGKLYTDKLIF. CDR3 coding DNA: TGTGCCTGTGACGCCCTGGGGGATGGGAAACTGTACACCGATAAACTCATCTTT.

This sequence joins TRDV2 and TRDJ1; 10 bases are shared with TRDD3. Looked up from germline, CDR1 is GEAIGNYY and CDR2 is EKD. After removal of 3 bases from V and 2 bases from J, the junction contained 17 bases not matched to a gene. CDR3 length: 19 residues. CDR3 sequence (DNA): TGTGCCTGTGACCACCTTCCAACTGAAAGACTGGGGGATACCGATAAACTCATCTTT. Translated: CACDHLPTERLGDTDKLIF.